This TCR beta chain was identified during a study of blood T cell repertoires in COVID-19. Study-level information: COVID-19 samples from acute and convalescent phases originated in the United States, Italy and Spain. T cells, B-cell-depleted T cells, or PBMCs supplied cDNA or gDNA.

This study enrolled people aged 18 to 89 from roughly 24 US geographic areas. Profiling relied on immunoSEQ multiplex PCR, and the TCRdb table lists in-frame clones only, not all of them. The table lists 200,000 to 250,000 clones, roughly 87% of them singletons. V lost 2 bases and J lost 3, with 13 bases in between. In germline, CDR1 is MNHEY, CDR2 SVGAGI. The CDR3 consists of 15 residues. The TCR sequence derives from a young man who had recovered from COVID-19. V gene TRBV6-5 combines with J gene TRBJ1-2; D is perhaps TRBD1 (5 bases). Sequencing was performed on PBMCs or T cells enriched from blood (not recorded which). CDR3 nucleotides: TGTGCCAGCAGTTACCGACTTCAGGGTGACTATGGCTACACCTTC. Encoded protein: CASSYRLQGDYGYTF.